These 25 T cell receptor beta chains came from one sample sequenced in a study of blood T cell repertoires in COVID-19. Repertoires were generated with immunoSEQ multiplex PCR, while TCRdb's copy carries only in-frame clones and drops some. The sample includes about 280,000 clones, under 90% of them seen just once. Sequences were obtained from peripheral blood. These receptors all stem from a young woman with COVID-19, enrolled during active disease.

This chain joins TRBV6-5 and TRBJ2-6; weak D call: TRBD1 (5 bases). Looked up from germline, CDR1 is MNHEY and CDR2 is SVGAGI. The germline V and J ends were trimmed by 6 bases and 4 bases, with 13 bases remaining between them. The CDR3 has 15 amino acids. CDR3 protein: CASSPRVSGANVLTF. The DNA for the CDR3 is TGTGCCAGCAGCCCCAGGGTATCCGGGGCCAACGTCCTGACTTTC.

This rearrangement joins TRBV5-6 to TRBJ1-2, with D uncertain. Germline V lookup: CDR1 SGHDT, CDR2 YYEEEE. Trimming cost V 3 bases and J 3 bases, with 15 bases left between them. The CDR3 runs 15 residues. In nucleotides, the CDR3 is TGTGCCAGCAGCTCGCTTGAGGTCCCCTACTATGGCTACACCTTC. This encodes CASSSLEVPYYGYTF.

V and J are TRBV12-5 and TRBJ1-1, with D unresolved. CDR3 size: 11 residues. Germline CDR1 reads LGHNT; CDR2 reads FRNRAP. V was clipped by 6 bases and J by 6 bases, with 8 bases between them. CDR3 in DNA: TGTGCTAGTGGGCATAGTGCTGAAGCTTTCTTT. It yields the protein CASGHSAEAFF. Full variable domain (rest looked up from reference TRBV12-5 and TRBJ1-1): DARVTQTPRHKVTEMGQEVTMRCQPILGHNTVFWYRQTMMQGLELLAYFRNRAPLDDSGMPKDRFSAEMPDATLATLKIQPSEPRDSAVYFCASGHSAEAFFGQGTRLTVV.

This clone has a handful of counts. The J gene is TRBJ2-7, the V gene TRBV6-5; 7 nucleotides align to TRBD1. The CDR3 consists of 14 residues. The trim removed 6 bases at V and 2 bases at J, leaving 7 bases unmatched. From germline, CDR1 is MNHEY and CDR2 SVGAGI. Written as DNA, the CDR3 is TGTGCCAGCAGACCGGACAGGAGTCCCTACGAGCAGTACTTC. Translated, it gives CASRPDRSPYEQYF.

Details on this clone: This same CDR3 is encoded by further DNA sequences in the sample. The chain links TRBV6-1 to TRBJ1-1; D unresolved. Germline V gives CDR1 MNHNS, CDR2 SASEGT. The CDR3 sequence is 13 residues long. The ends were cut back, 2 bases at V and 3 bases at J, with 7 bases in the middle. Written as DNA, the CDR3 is TGTGCCAGCAGTGAATGGCCTTACACTGAAGCTTTCTTT. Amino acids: CASSEWPYTEAFF.

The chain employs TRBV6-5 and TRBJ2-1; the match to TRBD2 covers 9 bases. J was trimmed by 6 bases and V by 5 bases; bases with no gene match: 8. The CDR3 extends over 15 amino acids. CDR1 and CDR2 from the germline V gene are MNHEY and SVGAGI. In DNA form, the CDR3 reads TGTGCCAGCAGTAATAGCGGGGGCCTCTCCAATGAGCAGTTCTTC. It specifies CASSNSGGLSNEQFF.

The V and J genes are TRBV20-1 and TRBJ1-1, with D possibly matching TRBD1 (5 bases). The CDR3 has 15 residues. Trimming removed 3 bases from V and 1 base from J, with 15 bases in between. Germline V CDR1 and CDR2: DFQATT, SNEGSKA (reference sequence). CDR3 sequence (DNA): TGCAGTGCTAGTTCCGCCCCAAGGGGGAACACTGAAGCTTTCTTT. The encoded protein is CSASSAPRGNTEAFF.

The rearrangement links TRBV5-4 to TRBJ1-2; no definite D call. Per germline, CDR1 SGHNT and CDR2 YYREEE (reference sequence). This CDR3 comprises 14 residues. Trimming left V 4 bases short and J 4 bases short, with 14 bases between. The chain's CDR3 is CASSPDGGIYGYTF. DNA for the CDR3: TGTGCCAGCAGCCCGGACGGAGGTATCTATGGCTACACCTTC.

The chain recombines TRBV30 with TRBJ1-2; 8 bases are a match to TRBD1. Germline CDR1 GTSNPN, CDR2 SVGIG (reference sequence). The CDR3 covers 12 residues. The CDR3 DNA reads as TGTGCGATAAGCAGGGGGCACTATGGCTACACCTTC. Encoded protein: CAISRGHYGYTF.

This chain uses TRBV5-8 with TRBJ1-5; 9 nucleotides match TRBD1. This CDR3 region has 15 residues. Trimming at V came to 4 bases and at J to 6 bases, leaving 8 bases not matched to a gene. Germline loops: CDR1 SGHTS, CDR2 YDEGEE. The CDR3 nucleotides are TGTGCCAGCAGCGCGTACAGGGGGCGAAGTCAGCCCCAGCATTTT. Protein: CASSAYRGRSQPQHF.

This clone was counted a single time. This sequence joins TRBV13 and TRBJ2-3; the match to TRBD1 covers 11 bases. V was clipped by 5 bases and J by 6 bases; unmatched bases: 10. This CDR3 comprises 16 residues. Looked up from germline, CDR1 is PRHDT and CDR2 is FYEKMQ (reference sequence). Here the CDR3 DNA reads TGTGCCAGCAGCCGCTCCGGGACAGGGGGTCGGGATACGCAGTATTTT. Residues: CASSRSGTGGRDTQYF.

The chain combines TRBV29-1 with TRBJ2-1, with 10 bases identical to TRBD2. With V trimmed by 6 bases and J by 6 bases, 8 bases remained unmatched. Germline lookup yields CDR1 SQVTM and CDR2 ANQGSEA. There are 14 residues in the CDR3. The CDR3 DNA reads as TGCAGCGTCAGCAAAGCGGGGGGGACCAATGAGCAGTTCTTC. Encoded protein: CSVSKAGGTNEQFF.

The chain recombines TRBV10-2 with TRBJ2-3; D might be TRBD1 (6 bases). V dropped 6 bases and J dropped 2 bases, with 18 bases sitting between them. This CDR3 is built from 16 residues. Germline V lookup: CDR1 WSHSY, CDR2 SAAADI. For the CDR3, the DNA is TGCGCCAGCAGCACTTTCGGACAGATTGTCACAGATACGCAGTATTTT. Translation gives CASSTFGQIVTDTQYF.

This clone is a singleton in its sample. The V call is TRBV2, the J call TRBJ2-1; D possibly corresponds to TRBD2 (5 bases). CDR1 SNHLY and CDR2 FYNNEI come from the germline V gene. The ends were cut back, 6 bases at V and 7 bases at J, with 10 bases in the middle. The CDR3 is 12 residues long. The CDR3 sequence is CASRGLMNEQFF. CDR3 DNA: TGTGCCAGCAGAGGACTGATGAATGAGCAGTTCTTC.

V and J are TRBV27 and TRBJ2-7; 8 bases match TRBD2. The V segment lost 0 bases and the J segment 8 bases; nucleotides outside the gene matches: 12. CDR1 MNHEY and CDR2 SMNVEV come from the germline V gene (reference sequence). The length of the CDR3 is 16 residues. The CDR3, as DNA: TGTGCCAGCAGTTTATCTAGCGGGGACTATCCTACGAAGCAGTACTTC. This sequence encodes CASSLSSGDYPTKQYF.

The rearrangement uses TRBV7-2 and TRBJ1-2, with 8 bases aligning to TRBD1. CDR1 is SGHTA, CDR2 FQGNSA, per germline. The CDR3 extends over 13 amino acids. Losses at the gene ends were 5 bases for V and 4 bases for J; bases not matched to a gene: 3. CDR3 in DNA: TGTGCCAGCAGCCATACAGGGGGCTATGGCTACACCTTC. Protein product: CASSHTGGYGYTF.

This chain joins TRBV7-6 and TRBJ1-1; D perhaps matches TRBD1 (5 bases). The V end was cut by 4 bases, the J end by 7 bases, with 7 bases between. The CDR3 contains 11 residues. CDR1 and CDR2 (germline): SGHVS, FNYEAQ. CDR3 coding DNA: TGTGCCAGCAGCTGGGGCCTTGAAGCTTTCTTT. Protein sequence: CASSWGLEAFF.

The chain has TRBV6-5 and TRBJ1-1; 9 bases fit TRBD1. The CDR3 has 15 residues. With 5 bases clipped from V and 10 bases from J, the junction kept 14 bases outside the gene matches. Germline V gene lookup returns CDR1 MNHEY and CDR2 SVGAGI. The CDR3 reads CASSPASGTGSGAFF. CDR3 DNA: TGTGCCAGCAGTCCTGCTTCCGGGACAGGGAGTGGAGCTTTCTTT.

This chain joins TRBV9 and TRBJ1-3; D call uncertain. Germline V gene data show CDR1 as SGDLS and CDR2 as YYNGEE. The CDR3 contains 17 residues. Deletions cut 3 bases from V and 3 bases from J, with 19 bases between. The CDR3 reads CASSGMGSQIFGNTIYF. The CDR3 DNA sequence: TGTGCCAGCAGCGGCATGGGCTCGCAAATTTTTGGAAACACCATATATTTT.

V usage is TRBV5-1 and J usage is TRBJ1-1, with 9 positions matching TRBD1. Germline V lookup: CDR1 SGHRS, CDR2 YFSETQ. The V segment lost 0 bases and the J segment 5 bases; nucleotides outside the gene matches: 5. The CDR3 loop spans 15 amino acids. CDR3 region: CASSLVGQGGTEAFF. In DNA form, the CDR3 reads TGCGCCAGCAGCTTGGTGGGACAGGGAGGGACTGAAGCTTTCTTT.

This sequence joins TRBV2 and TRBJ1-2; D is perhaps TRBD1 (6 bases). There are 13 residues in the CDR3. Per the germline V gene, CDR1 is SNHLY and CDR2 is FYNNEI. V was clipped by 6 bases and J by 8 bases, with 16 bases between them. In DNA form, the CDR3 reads TGTGCCAGCAGCGAAAGGACAGTCGGCGGCTACACCTTC. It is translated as CASSERTVGGYTF.

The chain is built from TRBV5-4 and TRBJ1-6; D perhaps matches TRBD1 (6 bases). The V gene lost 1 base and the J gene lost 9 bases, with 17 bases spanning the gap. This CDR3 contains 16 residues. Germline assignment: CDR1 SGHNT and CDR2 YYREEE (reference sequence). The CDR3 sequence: CASSLILSGGRSPLHF. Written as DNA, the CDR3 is TGTGCCAGCAGCTTGATTTTATCGGGGGGCCGTTCACCCCTCCACTTT.

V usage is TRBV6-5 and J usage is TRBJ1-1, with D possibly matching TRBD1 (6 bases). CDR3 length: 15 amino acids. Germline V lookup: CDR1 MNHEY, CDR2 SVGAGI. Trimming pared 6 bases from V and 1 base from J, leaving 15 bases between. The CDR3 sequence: CASSRTGLGNTEAFF. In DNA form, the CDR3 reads TGTGCCAGCAGCCGAACAGGGTTGGGGAACACTGAAGCTTTCTTT.

The CDR3 protein is CASSSRGSHQPQHF. The CDR3 DNA sequence: TGTGCCAGCAGCTCCAGGGGGTCTCATCAGCCCCAGCATTTT. The rearrangement uses TRBV7-9 and TRBJ1-5; 7 positions agree with TRBD1. The CDR3 is 14 residues long. The germline V gene encodes CDR1 SEHNR and CDR2 FQNEAQ (reference sequence). Trimming at V came to 4 bases and at J to 5 bases, leaving 5 bases not matched to a gene.

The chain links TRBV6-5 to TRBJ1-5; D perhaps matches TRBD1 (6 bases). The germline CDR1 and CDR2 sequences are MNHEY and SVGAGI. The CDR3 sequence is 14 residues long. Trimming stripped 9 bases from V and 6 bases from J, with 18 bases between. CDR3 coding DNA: TGTGCCAGTTACCGGGGGGGGGCGGCTCAGCCCCAGCATTTT. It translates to CASYRGGAAQPQHF.